The 20 T cell receptor beta chains reported below all come from one sample, sequenced in a study of T cell responses to AZD1222 COVID-19 vaccine. Using immunoSEQ multiplex PCR, the repertoire was profiled, and TCRdb retains in-frame clones only, with some absent. The repertoire holds over 150,000 clones, with about 91% as singletons. The sequenced sample was peripheral blood, obtained on day 0 of AZD1222 vaccination. These receptors came from an adult in good health.

This clone was detected only once. The rearrangement uses TRBV9 and TRBJ2-7; TRBD1 matches 8 bases. CDR3 length equals 15 residues. The J segment lost 4 bases and the V segment lost 4 bases, leaving 10 bases of the junction unmatched. Germline CDR1 SGDLS, CDR2 YYNGEE. The CDR3 nucleotides are TGTGCCAGCAGCCCTCAGGACAGGGAGTGGTACGAGCAGTACTTC. Translated, it gives CASSPQDREWYEQYF.

The rearrangement links TRBV5-4 to TRBJ1-2; TRBD1 matches 9 bases. CDR1 is SGHNT, CDR2 YYREEE, per germline (reference sequence). J lost 8 bases, V lost 1 base, and 3 bases had no gene match. This CDR3 comprises 13 residues. The CDR3 nucleotides are TGTGCCAGCAGCTTGACAGGGGGCCACGGCTACACCTTC. Translating it yields CASSLTGGHGYTF.

V and J are TRBV19 and TRBJ1-2; 9 nucleotides align to TRBD1. Germline-derived CDR1 and CDR2 are LNHDA and SQIVND (reference sequence). The length of the CDR3 is 16 residues. After removal of 6 bases from V and 1 base from J, the junction contained 9 bases not matched to a gene. The CDR3 nucleotides are TGTGCCAGTAGCCACAGGACAGGGGCTGGTAACTATGGCTACACCTTC. Amino acids: CASSHRTGAGNYGYTF. The full variable domain, in which reference TRBV19 and TRBJ1-2 provide the parts outside the CDR3, is DGGITQSPKYLFRKEGQNVTLSCEQNLNHDAMYWYRQDPGQGLRLIYYSQIVNDFQKGDIAEGYSVSREKKESFPLTVTSAQKNPTAFYLCASSHRTGAGNYGYTFGSGTRLTVV.

In DNA form, the CDR3 reads TGTGCCACCAGGGGCGCCACCTACGAGCAGTACTTC. It is translated as CATRGATYEQYF. The chain links TRBV6-6 to TRBJ2-7; a weak D match, TRBD1 (6 bases). The germline V gene encodes CDR1 MNHNY and CDR2 SVGAGI (reference sequence). Trimming shortened V by 10 bases and J by 2 bases, and 12 bases separated the two germline ends. This CDR3 contains 12 residues.

V and J are TRBV14 and TRBJ2-3; 13 nucleotides match TRBD2. The CDR3 consists of 16 residues. Germline V gene lookup returns CDR1 SGHDN and CDR2 FVKESK. V dropped 3 bases and J dropped 7; count of bases not matched to a gene: 7. The CDR3 reads CASSHGLAGVENTQYF. The DNA for the CDR3 is TGTGCCAGCAGCCATGGACTAGCGGGAGTCGAGAATACGCAGTATTTT.

The rearrangement links TRBV30 to TRBJ1-2, with D possibly matching TRBD1 (5 bases). V dropped 0 bases and J dropped 4 bases, with 15 bases sitting between them. This CDR3 is 15 amino acids long. Germline lookup yields CDR1 GTSNPN and CDR2 SVGIG (reference sequence). This chain's CDR3 is CAWSVPPQAIYGYTF. DNA of the CDR3: TGTGCCTGGAGTGTACCCCCACAGGCCATCTATGGCTACACCTTC.

The chain is built from TRBV27 and TRBJ2-2; tentative D call: TRBD1 (5 bases). The CDR3 runs 16 residues. The V end was cut by 0 bases, the J end by 1 base, with 9 bases between. Germline CDR1 and CDR2: MNHEY and SMNVEV (reference sequence). The DNA for the CDR3 is TGTGCCAGCAGTTTATCGGGGCCGCAGAACACCGGGGAGCTGTTTTTT. Protein product: CASSLSGPQNTGELFF.

The chain couples TRBV3-1 (or the pseudogene TRBV3-2) to TRBJ2-7; D gene unclear. With 1 base removed from V and 1 base from J, the gap between germline ends came to 11 bases. Germline V gene lookup returns CDR1 LGHDT and CDR2 YNNKEL (reference sequence). CDR3 size: 15 residues. CDR3: CASSQVRLQSYEQYF. The CDR3 nucleotides read TGTGCCAGCAGCCAAGTTAGGCTACAATCCTACGAGCAGTACTTC.

The chain has TRBV9 and TRBJ1-1, with TRBD1 matching 9 bases. Germline V gene sequence: CDR1 SGDLS, CDR2 YYNGEE. The CDR3 runs to 15 residues. V shed 2 bases and J 6 bases; nucleotides not matched to a gene: 8. This CDR3 is CASSVRRDREAEAFF. The CDR3 DNA follows: TGTGCCAGCAGCGTCCGCCGGGACAGGGAGGCTGAAGCTTTCTTT. The entire variable domain, with the rest obtained from reference TRBV9 and TRBJ1-1, is as follows: DSGVTQTPKHLITATGQRVTLRCSPRSGDLSVYWYQQSLDQGLQFLIQYYNGEERAKGNILERFSAQQFPDLHSELNLSSLELGDSALYFCASSVRRDREAEAFFGQGTRLTVV.

The chain employs TRBV19 and TRBJ2-6, with D uncertain. The germline gives CDR1 LNHDA, CDR2 SQIVND (reference sequence). Deletions cut 0 bases from V and 0 bases from J, with 9 bases between. This CDR3 comprises 17 residues. CDR3 in DNA: TGTGCCAGTAGTATAGAACAGCCTCTCTCTGGGGCCAACGTCCTGACTTTC. Protein sequence: CASSIEQPLSGANVLTF.

The rearrangement uses TRBV3-1 (or the pseudogene TRBV3-2) and TRBJ2-7; D gene ambiguous. V was cut by 4 bases and J by 2 bases, with 12 bases left in between. The CDR3 length is 14 residues. From germline, CDR1 is LGHDT and CDR2 YNNKEL (reference sequence). CDR3 DNA: TGTGCCAGCAGCCCCGAGATAGAGACCTACGAGCAGTACTTC. Translating it yields CASSPEIETYEQYF.

CDR3 loop: CASSVGQGAGTEAFF. The CDR3 DNA sequence: TGTGCCAGCAGCGTTGGGCAGGGGGCCGGGACTGAAGCTTTCTTT. V gene TRBV9 combines with J gene TRBJ1-1, with 8 bases aligning to TRBD1. The CDR3 is 15 residues long. Germline V gene lookup returns CDR1 SGDLS and CDR2 YYNGEE. V lost 2 bases, J lost 5 bases, and 8 bases stayed unmatched. The full variable domain, rest sourced from reference TRBV9 and TRBJ1-1, is DSGVTQTPKHLITATGQRVTLRCSPRSGDLSVYWYQQSLDQGLQFLIQYYNGEERAKGNILERFSAQQFPDLHSELNLSSLELGDSALYFCASSVGQGAGTEAFFGQGTRLTVV.

The V and J genes are TRBV28 and TRBJ1-5; D uncertain. The CDR3 extends over 13 amino acids. V was pared by 5 bases and J by 7 bases, with 12 bases between. The germline gives CDR1 MDHEN, CDR2 SYDVKM. The CDR3 is CASSLMDHQPQHF. CDR3 in DNA: TGTGCCAGCAGTCTTATGGATCACCAGCCCCAGCATTTT.

This clone has a handful of counts. This chain links TRBV9 with TRBJ2-3, with D possibly matching TRBD2 (6 bases). The CDR3 runs 15 residues. Trimming stripped 0 bases from V and 0 bases from J, with 8 bases between. Germline CDR1 and CDR2: SGDLS and YYNGEE. This CDR3 reads CASSVGDLSTDTQYF. DNA for the CDR3: TGTGCCAGCAGCGTAGGGGACTTAAGCACAGATACGCAGTATTTT.

The chain has TRBV7-2 and TRBJ1-5; D gene unclear. V gave up 5 bases and J gave up 6 bases, with 17 bases separating them. The CDR3 covers 15 residues. The V gene's germline CDR1 is SGHTA and CDR2 FQGNSA. CDR3 in DNA: TGTGCCAGCAGCCCGGCCCGGGGATTGGGTCAGCCCCAGCATTTT. This encodes CASSPARGLGQPQHF.

This clone was recorded a few times. This sequence joins TRBV2 and TRBJ1-2, with D hard to call. The germline V gene has CDR1 SNHLY and CDR2 FYNNEI. The CDR3 has 11 amino acids. The V gene lost 4 bases and the J gene lost 8 bases, with 8 bases spanning the gap. The chain's CDR3 is CASSVGGGYTF. The CDR3 nucleotides are TGTGCCAGCAGTGTTGGCGGGGGCTACACCTTC.

The V gene is TRBV28, the J gene TRBJ2-7, with unresolved D. Germline loops: CDR1 MDHEN, CDR2 SYDVKM. Between the trimmed V and J ends, which lost 3 bases and 4 bases, there was a span of 1 base. The CDR3 totals 10 residues. The CDR3 spells CASSLYEQYF. The CDR3, as DNA: TGTGCCAGCAGTTTGTACGAGCAGTACTTC.

V and J are TRBV6-2 or TRBV6-3 and TRBJ2-7; 10 bases match TRBD2. The trim removed 0 bases at V and 5 bases at J, leaving 7 bases unmatched. CDR1 and CDR2 (germline): MNHEY, SVGEGT. This CDR3 is 16 amino acids long. CDR3 region: CASSYSPLAGRNEQYF. The CDR3 bases are TGTGCCAGCAGTTACTCGCCACTAGCGGGACGAAACGAGCAGTACTTC.

V is TRBV6-5 and J is TRBJ2-2; D unclear. Trimming stripped 6 bases from V and 0 bases from J, with 5 bases between. CDR1 and CDR2 (germline): MNHEY, SVGAGI. This CDR3 contains 13 residues. The CDR3: CASRGPNTGELFF. In DNA, the CDR3 is TGTGCCAGCAGGGGCCCGAACACCGGGGAGCTGTTTTTT.

This rearrangement joins TRBV5-1 to TRBJ2-7, with D tentatively TRBD1 (6 bases). Trimming removed 4 bases at V and 0 bases at J, with 14 bases between. Per germline, CDR1 SGHRS and CDR2 YFSETQ. The CDR3 is made up of 15 amino acids. The CDR3 spells CASSTWDTASYEQYF. In DNA form, the CDR3 reads TGCGCCAGCAGCACCTGGGACACCGCCTCCTACGAGCAGTACTTC.